Given below is one T cell receptor (beta chain) in context. Clones were sequenced by immunoSEQ multiplex PCR, and TCRdb holds only the in-frame ones, with some missing. Of some 150,000 clones listed, 85% to 95% are singletons. This sample stems from a study of OX40 agonist ivuxolimab in advanced cancers. Across the study: Clinicians treated patients with ivuxolimab, an agonistic anti-OX40 (CD134) antibody.

This CDR3 has 16 residues. V trimming: 4 bases; J trimming: 1 base; junction bases outside the gene matches: 11. CDR1 and CDR2 from the germline V gene are SGHNT and YYREEE (reference sequence). This clonotype was obtained from an adult with an advanced solid tumor such as melanoma, head and neck, liver or kidney cancer. Sequencing used CD4+ or CD8+ T cells sorted from blood, obtained in a trial of the OX40 agonist ivuxolimab. The V call is TRBV5-4, the J call TRBJ2-7; TRBD1 matches 7 bases. Here the CDR3 DNA reads TGTGCCAGCAGCCAAGATTGGGACAGCAATTCCTACGAGCAGTACTTC. Translated, it gives CASSQDWDSNSYEQYF.